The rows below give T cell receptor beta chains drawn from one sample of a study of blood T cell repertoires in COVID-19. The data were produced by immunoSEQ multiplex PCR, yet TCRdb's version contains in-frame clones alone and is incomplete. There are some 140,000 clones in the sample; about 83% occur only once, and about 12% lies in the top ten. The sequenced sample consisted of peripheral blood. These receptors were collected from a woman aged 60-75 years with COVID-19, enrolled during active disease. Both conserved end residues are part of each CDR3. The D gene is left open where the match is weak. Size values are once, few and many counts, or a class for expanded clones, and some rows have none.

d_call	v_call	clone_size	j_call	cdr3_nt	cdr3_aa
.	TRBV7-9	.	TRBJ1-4	TGTGCCAGCAGCTTAGGAGGGGGGGTACGGCAAAAACTGTTTTTT	CASSLGGGVRQKLFF
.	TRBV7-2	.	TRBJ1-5	TGTGCCAGCAGTCAAGGACAGTACAATCAGCCCCAGCATTTT	CASSQGQYNQPQHF
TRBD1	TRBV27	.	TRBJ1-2	TGTGCCAGCACCCCCCGCCCCGGGACAGGGCGCGGCTACACCTTC	CASTPRPGTGRGYTF
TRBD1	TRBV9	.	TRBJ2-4	TGTGCCAGCAGCGGAGGGACAGGTTCAGTAGCCAAAAACATTCAGTACTTC	CASSGGTGSVAKNIQYF
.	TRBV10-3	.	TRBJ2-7	TGTGCCATCAGTGGTCTACTTGCGGAGAGCTCCTACGAGCAGTACTTC	CAISGLLAESSYEQYF
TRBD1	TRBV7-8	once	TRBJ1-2	TGTGCCAGCAGCATTCGAACCGGGACAGTTGACGGCTACACCTTC	CASSIRTGTVDGYTF
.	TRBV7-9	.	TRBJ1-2	TGTGCCAGCAGCTCAGACAGGCTCTATGGCTACACCTTC	CASSSDRLYGYTF
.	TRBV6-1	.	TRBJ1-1	TGTGCCAGCAGTGAACCTCCCTGGACAGCTGAAGCTTTCTTT	CASSEPPWTAEAFF
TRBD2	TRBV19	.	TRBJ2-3	TGTGCCAGTAGTAATAGAAGGGCGGGGGGCACAGATACGCAGTATTTT	CASSNRRAGGTDTQYF
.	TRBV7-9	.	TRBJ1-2	TGTGCCAGCAACGGGGAGGAACGTGCTAACTATGGCTACACCTTC	CASNGEERANYGYTF
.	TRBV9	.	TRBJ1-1	TGTGCCAGCAGCGATGCCGGGACTCTAGGGGCCTACACTGAAGCTTTCTTT	CASSDAGTLGAYTEAFF
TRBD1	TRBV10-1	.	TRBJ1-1	TGCGCCAGCAGTGAGCCGGGGACAGGGAGAGGAGCTTTCTTT	CASSEPGTGRGAFF
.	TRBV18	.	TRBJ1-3	TGTGCCAGCTCACCAGACAGAAACACCATATATTTT	CASSPDRNTIYF
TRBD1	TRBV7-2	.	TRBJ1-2	TGTGCCAGCACTCCGGACAGGGCTAACTATGGCTACACCTTC	CASTPDRANYGYTF
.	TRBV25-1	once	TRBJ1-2	TGTGCCAGCAGTGAATATCAGGTAGAGACAGCCGGCTACACCTTC	CASSEYQVETAGYTF
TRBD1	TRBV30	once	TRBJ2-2	TGTGCCTGGAGTTTCCCTGACAGGGGCACCGGGGAGCTGTTTTTT	CAWSFPDRGTGELFF
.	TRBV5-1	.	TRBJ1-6	TGCGCCAGCAGCGTCACAGGGTTTGCTAATTCACCCCTCCACTTT	CASSVTGFANSPLHF
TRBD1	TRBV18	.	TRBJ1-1	TGTGCCAGCTCGGCGGACAGGGTCGGCACTGAAGCTTTCTTT	CASSADRVGTEAFF
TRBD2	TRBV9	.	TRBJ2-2	TGTGCCAGCAGCCTAGCGGGAGTGCGCACCGGGGAGCTGTTTTTT	CASSLAGVRTGELFF